The text below deals with one T cell receptor beta chain. No antigen is known for it. V lost 6 bases and J lost 3, with 9 bases in between. Germline CDR1 SNHLY, CDR2 FYNNEI. CDR3 length: 13 residues. The sample comes from a study of cytomegalovirus exposure and HLA in healthy donors. PCR involved 60 Vbeta and 13 Jbeta primers. Produced via immunoSEQ multiplex PCR; TCRdb's table is partial and in-frame only. Seen here are around 160,000 clones, roughly four fifths observed once, and the top ten hold about 1%. Findings and limits, study-wide: Follow-up analysis seemed to connect common viral pathogens with several of the most significant clusters identified. CMV antigen specificity of three CMV-associated chains was confirmed in vitro. Donors belonging to an Asian-associated ancestry cluster reportedly showed fewer N-insertions in productive TCRs than the roughly 670-donor mean, according to what a later analysis found. Information on immune exposure was restricted to one variable (CMV serostatus).

The sample comprised PBMCs. The origin of this receptor is a woman between 40 and 50 years old in good health and CMV-seronegative. J is TRBJ2-1 and V is TRBV2; TRBD1 might be the D (5 bases). The CDR3 DNA reads as TGTGCCAGCAGGGCAGGGATCTACAATGAGCAGTTCTTC. Translating gives CASRAGIYNEQFF.